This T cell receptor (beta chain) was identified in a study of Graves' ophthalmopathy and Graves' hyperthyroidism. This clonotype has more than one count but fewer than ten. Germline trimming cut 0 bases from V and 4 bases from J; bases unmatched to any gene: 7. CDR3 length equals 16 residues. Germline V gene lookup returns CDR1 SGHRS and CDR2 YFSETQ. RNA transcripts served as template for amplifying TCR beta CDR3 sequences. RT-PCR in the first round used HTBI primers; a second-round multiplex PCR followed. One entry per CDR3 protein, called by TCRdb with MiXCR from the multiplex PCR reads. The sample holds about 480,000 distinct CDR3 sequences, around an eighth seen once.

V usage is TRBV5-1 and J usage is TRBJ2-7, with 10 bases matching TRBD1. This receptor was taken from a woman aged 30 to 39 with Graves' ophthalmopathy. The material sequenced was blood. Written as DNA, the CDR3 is TGCGCCAGCAGCTTGGCCATGGGGACAGGGGTGTACGAGCAGTACTTC. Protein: CASSLAMGTGVYEQYF.